This T cell receptor beta chain was sequenced during a study of tumor-infiltrating lymphocytes in primary liver carcinoma. Whole-study results and caveats: Only about 7-25% of top clones were detected in each of the five tumor regions.

Using a constant-region primer together with ProtoScript II reverse transcriptase, TCR beta cDNA was made from about 500 ng of total RNA. Libraries of TCR beta came from three nested multiplex PCR rounds with slightly modified ARM-PCR. A C-beta reverse primer and TRBV1-TRBV30 forward primers served in each of the first two PCR rounds, at about 9 cycles apiece. From the multiplex PCR reads, TCRdb called clonotypes with MiXCR, one entry per CDR3 protein. Among approximately 120,000 distinct CDR3 sequences listed, roughly three fifths were seen once. The study co-extracted DNA and RNA from around 20-30 mg of unsorted bulk tissue. For each tumor, five separate regions were sampled. Regarding this clonotype: What it recognizes is unknown. Germline is not matched at one junction end, which may reflect a read error.

Germline CDR1 MDHEN, CDR2 SYDVKM. The CDR3 spans 13 residues. The rearrangement joins TRBV28 to TRBJ2-3; D not certain. This sequence originates from a woman aged 55-70 years with primary liver carcinoma and hepatitis B virus infection. The source material was liver tumor tissue from sampling region 3. The subset was: tumor region T3, left-lateral pole. The CDR3 loop reads CVSSPTSTDTQYF. The CDR3 DNA is TGTGTCAGCAGTCCGACTAGCACAGATACGCAGTATTTT.